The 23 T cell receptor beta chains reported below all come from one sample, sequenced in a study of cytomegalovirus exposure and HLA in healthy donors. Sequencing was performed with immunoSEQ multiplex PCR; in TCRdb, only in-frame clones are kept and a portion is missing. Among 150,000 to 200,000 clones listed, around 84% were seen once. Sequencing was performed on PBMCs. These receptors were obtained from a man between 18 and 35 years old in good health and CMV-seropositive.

The CDR3 protein is CASSQGRGSSYEQYF. DNA of the CDR3: TGTGCCAGCAGCCAGGGGCGGGGGAGCTCCTACGAGCAGTACTTC. The chain employs TRBV7-9 and TRBJ2-7, with TRBD2 as a possible D gene (7 bases). CDR3 length: 15 amino acids. Germline V gene data show CDR1 as SEHNR and CDR2 as FQNEAQ (reference sequence). Trimming left V 5 bases short and J 0 bases short, with 14 bases between.

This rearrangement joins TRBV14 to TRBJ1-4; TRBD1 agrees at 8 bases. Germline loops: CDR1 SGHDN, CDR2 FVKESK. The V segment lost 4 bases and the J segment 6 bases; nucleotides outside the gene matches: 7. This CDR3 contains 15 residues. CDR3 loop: CASSPFQGADEKLFF. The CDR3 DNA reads TGTGCCAGCAGCCCTTTTCAGGGGGCGGATGAAAAACTGTTTTTT.

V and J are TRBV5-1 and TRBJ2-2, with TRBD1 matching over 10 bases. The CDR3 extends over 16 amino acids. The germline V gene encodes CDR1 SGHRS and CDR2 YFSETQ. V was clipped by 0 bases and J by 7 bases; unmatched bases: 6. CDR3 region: CASSLATGGVSGELFF. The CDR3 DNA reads TGCGCCAGCAGCTTGGCGACAGGGGGCGTAAGCGGGGAGCTGTTTTTT.

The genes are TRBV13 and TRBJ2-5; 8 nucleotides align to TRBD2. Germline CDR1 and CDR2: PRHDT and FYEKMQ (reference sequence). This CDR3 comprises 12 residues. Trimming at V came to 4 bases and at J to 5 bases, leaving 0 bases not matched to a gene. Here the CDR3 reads CASSSSGETQYF. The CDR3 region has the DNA TGTGCCAGCAGCTCTAGCGGGGAGACCCAGTACTTC.

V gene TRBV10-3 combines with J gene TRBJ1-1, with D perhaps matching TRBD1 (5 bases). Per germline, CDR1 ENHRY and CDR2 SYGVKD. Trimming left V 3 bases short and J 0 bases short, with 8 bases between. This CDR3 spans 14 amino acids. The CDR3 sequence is CAISDGALNTEAFF. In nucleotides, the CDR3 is TGTGCCATCAGTGATGGGGCCCTGAACACTGAAGCTTTCTTT.

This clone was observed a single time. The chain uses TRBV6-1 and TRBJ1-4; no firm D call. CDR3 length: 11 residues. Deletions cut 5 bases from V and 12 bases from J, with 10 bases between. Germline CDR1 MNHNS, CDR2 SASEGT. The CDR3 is CASSYDGELFF. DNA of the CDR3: TGTGCCAGCAGTTACGATGGAGAACTGTTTTTT.

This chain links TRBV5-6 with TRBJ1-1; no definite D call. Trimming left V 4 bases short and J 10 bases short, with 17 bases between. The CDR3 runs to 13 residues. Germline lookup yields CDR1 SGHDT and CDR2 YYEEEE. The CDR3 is CASSPGLTLAAFF. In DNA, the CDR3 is TGTGCCAGCAGCCCCGGATTGACCCTAGCAGCTTTCTTT.

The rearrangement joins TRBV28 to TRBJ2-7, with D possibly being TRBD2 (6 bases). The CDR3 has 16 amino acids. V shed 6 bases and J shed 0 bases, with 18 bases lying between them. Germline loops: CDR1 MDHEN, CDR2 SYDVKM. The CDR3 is CASRRDFQTSSYEQYF. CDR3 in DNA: TGTGCCAGCAGGAGGGACTTTCAAACGAGCTCCTACGAGCAGTACTTC.

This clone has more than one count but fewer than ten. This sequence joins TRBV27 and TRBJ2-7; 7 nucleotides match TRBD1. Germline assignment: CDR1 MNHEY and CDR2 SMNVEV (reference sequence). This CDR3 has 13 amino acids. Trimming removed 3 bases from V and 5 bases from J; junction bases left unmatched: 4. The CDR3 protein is CASSFRTGNEQYF. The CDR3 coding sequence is TGTGCCAGCAGTTTCAGGACAGGCAACGAGCAGTACTTC.

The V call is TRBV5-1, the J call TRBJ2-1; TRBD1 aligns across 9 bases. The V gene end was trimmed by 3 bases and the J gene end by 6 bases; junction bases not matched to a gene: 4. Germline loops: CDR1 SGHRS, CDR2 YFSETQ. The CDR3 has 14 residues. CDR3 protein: CASSYGTGSNEQFF. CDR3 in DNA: TGCGCCAGCAGCTACGGGACAGGGTCCAATGAGCAGTTCTTC.

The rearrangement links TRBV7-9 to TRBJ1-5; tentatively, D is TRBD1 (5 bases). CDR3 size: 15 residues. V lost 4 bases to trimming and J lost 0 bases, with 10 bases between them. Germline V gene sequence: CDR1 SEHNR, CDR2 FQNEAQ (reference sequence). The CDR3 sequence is CASSSDSYSNQPQHF. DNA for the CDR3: TGTGCCAGCAGCTCCGACAGTTATAGCAATCAGCCCCAGCATTTT.

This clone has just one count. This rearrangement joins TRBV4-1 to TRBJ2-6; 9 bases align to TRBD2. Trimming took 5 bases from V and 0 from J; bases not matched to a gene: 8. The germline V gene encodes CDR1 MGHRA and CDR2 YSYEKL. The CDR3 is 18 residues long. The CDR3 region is CASSTRTSESSGANVLTF. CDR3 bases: TGCGCCAGCAGCACCCGGACTAGCGAGAGCTCTGGGGCCAACGTCCTGACTTTC.

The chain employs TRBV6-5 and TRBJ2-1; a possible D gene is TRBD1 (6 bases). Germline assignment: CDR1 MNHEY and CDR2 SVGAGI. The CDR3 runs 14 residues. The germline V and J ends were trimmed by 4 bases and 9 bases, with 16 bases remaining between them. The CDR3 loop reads CASSLLSQDSEQFF. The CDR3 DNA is TGTGCCAGCAGTTTACTCTCACAGGACAGTGAGCAGTTCTTC.

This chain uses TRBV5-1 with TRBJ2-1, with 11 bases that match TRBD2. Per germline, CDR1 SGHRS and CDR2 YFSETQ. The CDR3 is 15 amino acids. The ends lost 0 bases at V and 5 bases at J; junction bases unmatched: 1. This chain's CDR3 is CASSLVSGRDNEQFF. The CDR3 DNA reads TGCGCCAGCAGCTTGGTTAGCGGGAGGGACAATGAGCAGTTCTTC. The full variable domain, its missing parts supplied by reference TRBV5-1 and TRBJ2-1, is KAGVTQTPRYLIKTRGQQVTLSCSPISGHRSVSWYQQTPGQGLQFLFEYFSETQRNKGNFPGRFSGRQFSNSRSEMNVSTLELGDSALYLCASSLVSGRDNEQFFGPGTRLTVL.

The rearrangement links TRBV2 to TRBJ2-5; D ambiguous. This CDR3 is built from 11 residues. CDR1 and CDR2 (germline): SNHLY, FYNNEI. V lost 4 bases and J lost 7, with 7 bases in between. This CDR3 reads CASSGAGTQYF. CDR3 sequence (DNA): TGTGCCAGCAGTGGGGCTGGGACCCAGTACTTC.

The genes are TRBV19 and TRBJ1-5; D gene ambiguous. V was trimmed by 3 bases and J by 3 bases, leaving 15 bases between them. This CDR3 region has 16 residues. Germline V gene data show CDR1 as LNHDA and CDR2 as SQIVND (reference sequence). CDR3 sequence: CASSINTGVLNQPQHF. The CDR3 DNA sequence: TGTGCCAGTAGTATTAACACGGGAGTTCTCAATCAGCCCCAGCATTTT.

The CDR3 DNA follows: TGTGCCAGCAGGCCCATGACTAGCGGGAGCTTTTGCTATGAGCAGTTCTTC. Amino acids: CASRPMTSGSFCYEQFF. The chain links TRBV6-4 to TRBJ2-1; 12 positions match TRBD2. V dropped 6 bases and J dropped 8; count of bases not matched to a gene: 14. CDR1 and CDR2 (germline): MRHNA, SNTAGT. The CDR3 runs 17 residues.

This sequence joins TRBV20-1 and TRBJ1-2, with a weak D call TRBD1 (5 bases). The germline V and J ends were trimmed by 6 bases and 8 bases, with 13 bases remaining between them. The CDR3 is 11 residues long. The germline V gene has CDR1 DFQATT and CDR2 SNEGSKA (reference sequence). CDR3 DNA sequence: TGCAGTGCGGGGCATGCGGAGGGCTACACCTTC. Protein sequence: CSAGHAEGYTF.

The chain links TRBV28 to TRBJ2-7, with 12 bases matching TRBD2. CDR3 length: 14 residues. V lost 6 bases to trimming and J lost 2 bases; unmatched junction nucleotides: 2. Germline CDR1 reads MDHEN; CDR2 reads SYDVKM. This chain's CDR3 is CASRGLAGPYEQYF. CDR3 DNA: TGTGCCAGCAGAGGACTAGCGGGGCCCTACGAGCAGTACTTC.

CDR3 sequence reads: CASSLGQGLNYGYTF. DNA for the CDR3: TGCGCCAGCAGCTTGGGACAGGGGTTAAACTATGGCTACACCTTC. This rearrangement joins TRBV5-1 to TRBJ1-2; 8 nucleotides line up with TRBD1. V trimming: 0 bases; J trimming: 2 bases; junction bases outside the gene matches: 3. The CDR3 covers 15 residues. The germline V gene has CDR1 SGHRS and CDR2 YFSETQ.

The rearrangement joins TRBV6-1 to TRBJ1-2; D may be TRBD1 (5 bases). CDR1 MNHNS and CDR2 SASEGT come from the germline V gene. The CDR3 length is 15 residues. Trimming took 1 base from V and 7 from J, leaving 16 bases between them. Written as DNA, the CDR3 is TGTGCCAGCAGTGAAGTCGGCAGGGTTTTTACTGGCTACACCTTC. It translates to CASSEVGRVFTGYTF.

Here the CDR3 DNA reads TGTGCCCTGGGGGAGGAGGCCTATGGCTACACCTTC. As protein: CALGEEAYGYTF. The rearrangement links TRBV2 to TRBJ1-2; D is perhaps TRBD1 (5 bases). CDR1 and CDR2 (germline): SNHLY, FYNNEI. The CDR3 covers 12 residues. Trimming took off 11 bases at V and 4 bases at J, with 14 bases between the two ends. Based on the CDR3 plus reference TRBV2 and TRBJ1-2, the full variable domain is EPEVTQTPSHQVTQMGQEVILRCVPISNHLYFYWYRQILGQKVEFLVSFYNNEISEKSEIFDDQFSVERPDGSNFTLKIRSTKLEDSAMYFCALGEEAYGYTFGSGTRLTVV.

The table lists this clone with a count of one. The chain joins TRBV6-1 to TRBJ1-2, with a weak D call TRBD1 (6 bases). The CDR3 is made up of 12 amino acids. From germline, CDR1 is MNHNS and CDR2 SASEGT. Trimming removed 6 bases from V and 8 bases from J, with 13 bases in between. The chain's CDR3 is CASRETGPGYTF. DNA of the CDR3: TGTGCCAGCAGGGAAACAGGGCCCGGCTACACCTTC.